This T cell receptor (beta chain) was observed in a study of spatial heterogeneity in lung cancer. The time point: sample taken at primary tumor resection. TCRdb re-derived calls from the 5' RACE reads in MiXCR, one entry per CDR3 protein. The sample records roughly 5,000 distinct CDR3 sequences, around 3.2% being singletons. The specimen comprised normal lung tissue next to the tumor, sampled at surgery. This TCR came from a male donor with early-stage non-small cell lung cancer.

CDR3 protein: CASSKRSQRTTGELFF. Here the CDR3 DNA reads TGTGCCAGCAGCAAGAGGTCCCAGCGGACCACCGGGGAGCTGTTTTTT. This rearrangement joins TRBV5-4 to TRBJ2-2, with D possibly TRBD2 on 5 matching bases. The length of the CDR3 is 16 residues. Per germline, CDR1 SGHNT and CDR2 YYREEE (reference sequence). Trimming cost V 4 bases and J 4 bases, with 17 bases left between them.